This T cell receptor beta chain derives from a study of control samples from healthy donors and cancer patients (TCRdb year 2020). The CDR3 holds 15 amino acids from the cysteine to the phenylalanine. Only the CDR3 portion is preserved as DNA: 45 bases, with reading frame beginning at the first base. The germline V end is reduced by 5 bases and the J end by 3 bases; junction bases left unmatched: 5. According to the germline V gene (reference sequence), CDR1 reads LNHDA and CDR2 reads SQIVND. Library method: the immunoSEQ multiplex PCR assay. Held by TCRdb, this immuneACCESS table contains in-frame sequences only and omits some clones. Under half of the omission traces to an unresolved V gene where checked; the cause of the rest is unknown. The sample table lists tens of thousands of clones, about nine tenths of them with a count of one. The ten largest clones add up to roughly a tenth of the sample.

On this clone: Its antigen remains undetermined. No base quality information exists; no much larger clone differs at one position.

In this chain, TRBV19 is recombined with TRBJ2-3; TRBD1 fits 10 bases in the junction. The clonotype originates from a woman between 50 and 59 years old with colorectal cancer. Input material: PBMCs. The CDR3 region has the sequence CASSRTGGGTDTQYF. The nucleotide sequence is given as TGTGCCAGTAGTCGGACAGGGGGAGGAACAGATACGCAGTATTTT. Supplemented by the reference TRBV19 and TRBJ2-3 proteins around the CDR3, the complete variable domain is DGGITQSPKYLFRKEGQNVTLSCEQNLNHDAMYWYRQDPGQGLRLIYYSQIVNDFQKGDIAEGYSVSREKKESFPLTVTSAQKNPTAFYLCASSRTGGGTDTQYFGPGTRLTVL.